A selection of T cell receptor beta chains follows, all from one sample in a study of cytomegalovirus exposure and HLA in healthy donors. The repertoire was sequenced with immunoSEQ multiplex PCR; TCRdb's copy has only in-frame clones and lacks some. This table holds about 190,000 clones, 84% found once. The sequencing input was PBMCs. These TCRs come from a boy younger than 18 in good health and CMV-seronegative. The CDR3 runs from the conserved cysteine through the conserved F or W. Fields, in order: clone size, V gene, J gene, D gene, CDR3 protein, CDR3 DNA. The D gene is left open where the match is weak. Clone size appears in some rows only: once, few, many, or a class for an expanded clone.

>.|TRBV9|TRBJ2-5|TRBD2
CASSVEGRGVETQYF
TGTGCCAGCAGCGTGGAGGGGCGGGGGGTGGAGACCCAGTACTTC
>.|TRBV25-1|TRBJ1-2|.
CASGQIYGYTF
TGTGCCAGCGGGCAGATCTATGGCTACACCTTC
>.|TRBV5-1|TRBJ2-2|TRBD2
CASRLAGTNTGELFF
TGCGCCAGCAGGTTAGCGGGGACGAACACCGGGGAGCTGTTTTTT
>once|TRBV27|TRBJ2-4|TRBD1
CASSHDRGDIQYF
TGTGCCAGCAGCCATGACAGGGGCGACATTCAGTACTTC
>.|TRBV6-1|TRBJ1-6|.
CASSDTRGSPLHF
TGTGCCAGCAGTGACACCAGGGGTTCACCCCTCCACTTT
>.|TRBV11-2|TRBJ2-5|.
CASSSLRETQYF
TGTGCCAGCAGCTCCCTCAGGGAGACCCAGTACTTC
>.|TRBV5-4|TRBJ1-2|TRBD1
CASSRPGGPSLDYGYTF
TGTGCCAGCAGCCGGCCAGGGGGCCCCTCACTAGACTATGGCTACACCTTC
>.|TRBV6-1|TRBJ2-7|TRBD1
CASSRTGLSDYEQYF
TGTGCCAGCAGCCGGACAGGTCTTTCGGACTACGAGCAGTACTTC
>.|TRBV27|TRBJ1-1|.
CASSPGGGGNTEAFF
TGTGCCAGCAGCCCAGGTGGGGGGGGGAACACTGAAGCTTTCTTT
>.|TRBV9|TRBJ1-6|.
CASSVAEVMTPLHF
TGTGCCAGCAGCGTAGCGGAGGTAATGACACCCCTCCACTTT
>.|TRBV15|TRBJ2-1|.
CATAGERFYNEQFF
TGTGCCACCGCAGGGGAGCGGTTCTACAATGAGCAGTTCTTC
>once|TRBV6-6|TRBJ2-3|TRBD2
CASSPGLAGGADTQYF
TGTGCCAGCAGCCCCGGACTAGCGGGAGGGGCAGATACGCAGTATTTT
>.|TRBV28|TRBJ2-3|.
CASSLTRDTQYF
TGTGCCAGCAGTTTAACTAGAGATACGCAGTATTTT
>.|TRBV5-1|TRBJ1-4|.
CASSLRAAHEKLFF
TGCGCCAGCAGCTTACGAGCTGCGCATGAAAAACTGTTTTTT
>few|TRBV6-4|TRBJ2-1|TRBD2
CASSAERGGTDEQFF
TGTGCCAGCAGTGCGGAGCGGGGGGGCACCGATGAGCAGTTCTTC
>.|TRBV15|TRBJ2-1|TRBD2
CATSVRGGYNNEQFF
TGTGCCACCAGCGTGCGGGGGGGCTACAACAATGAGCAGTTCTTC
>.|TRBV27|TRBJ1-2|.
CASSYGQNYGYTF
TGTGCCAGCAGTTATGGACAAAACTATGGCTACACCTTC
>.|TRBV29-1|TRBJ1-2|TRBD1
CSVGRTGEGYTF
TGCAGCGTTGGCCGGACAGGGGAAGGCTACACCTTC
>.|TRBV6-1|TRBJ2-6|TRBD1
CASSDYWRTGSSGANVLTF
TGTGCCAGCAGTGACTACTGGCGGACAGGGAGCTCTGGGGCCAACGTCCTGACTTTC
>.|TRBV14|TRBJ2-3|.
CASSQYLGDTQYF
TGTGCCAGCAGCCAATATCTGGGCGATACGCAGTATTTT
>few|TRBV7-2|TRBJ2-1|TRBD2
CASSPPGSGGNNEQFF
TGTGCCAGCAGCCCCCCCGGTAGCGGGGGGAACAATGAGCAGTTCTTC
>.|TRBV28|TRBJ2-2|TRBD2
CASSRSGTGELFF
TGTGCCAGCAGTCGTAGCGGGACCGGGGAGCTGTTTTTT
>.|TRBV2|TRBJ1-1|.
CATAASWDTEAFF
TGTGCCACCGCGGCGAGTTGGGACACTGAAGCTTTCTTT